The entry below describes one T cell receptor (beta chain). This clone has just a few counts. The antigen it recognizes is unknown. No qualities accompany the bases; no much larger clone lies one base away. This sample is drawn from a study of cytomegalovirus exposure and HLA in healthy donors (dated by TCRdb to about 2017). A note on the overall study: An earlier analysis of some 500 of the donors reported 250 to 350 Gb of sequence data and roughly 100 million unique TCR beta sequences from 150 million to 200 million T cells. About 280 gigabases of sequencing data and approximately 91 million unique TCR sequences made up an early release that covered under 750 HLA-typed donors. Of the 300 to 500 genotyped donors, less than 85% were placed in the genetic ancestry cluster associated with self-reported Caucasian donors. The study aimed to test whether signatures of past pathogen exposure could be identified by cataloging public T cell receptors. Using immunosequencing, the study profiled T cell repertoires from approximately 700 subjects and related those repertoires to cytomegalovirus serostatus. Besides the first cohort of around 670 subjects, a separate validation cohort made up of over 100 different subjects was used. High-throughput TCR immunosequencing, statistical association of individual TCRs with disease status, and machine learning were combined to predict cytomegalovirus infection status. To study patterns of TCR occurrence, a later analysis re-analyzed previously published TCR beta repertoires from 550 to 800 donors and added high-resolution HLA genotyping. The later analysis used no new phenotypic data to find candidate immune exposures, relying instead on TCR beta sequences and their occurrence across donors. In an earlier analysis of a few hundred of the donors, high-throughput TCR beta sequencing was used to judge whether each TCR beta V gene segment behaved as functional or pseudogenic. Donor age, sex, ethnicity and CMV serostatus were collected together with the repertoire data. In a later genetic analysis, genome-wide SNP genotypes for about 60% of the 666 donors were used, and that subset was treated as a discovery cohort. All discovery cohort repertoires had been generated on a single sequencing platform. Both class I and class II loci were covered by HLA typing, at four-digit resolution. Typing coverage differed by locus: A, B, C, DRB1 and DQB1 were typed in about 629-640 donors, DQA1 in approximately 520, DPA1 in over 600, and DPB1 in just under 490. Roughly 5 DR-DQ haplotypes were handled as single units for association and clustering, since linkage in the cohort was strong. Across around 400 genotyped donors of the cohort, an average of roughly 230,000 unique TCR beta nucleotide sequences per donor were sequenced, and roughly 17% of those sequences were non-productive. The investigation overall reported the following: In a later analysis, the rate of TCR association differed among HLA loci, with DRB1 alleles having the most associated TCRs and HLA-C alleles having the fewest. Presence/absence analyses assumed roughly uniform sequencing depth across donors, an assumption that may not hold. A total of about 150 TCR beta chains were listed by the study as associated with cytomegalovirus. In a later analysis, some 17,000 TCR beta sequences were associated with specific HLA alleles at a false discovery rate of 0.05. A later genetic analysis reported fewer N-insertions in productive TCRs among donors in an Asian-associated ancestry cluster than the roughly 700-donor mean. For the cohort, immune exposure information was limited to CMV serostatus. When HLA alleles, especially DR and DQ, strongly co-occurred, attributing TCR associations to individual alleles was difficult. A later analysis found that most CMV-associated TCR beta chains appeared HLA-restricted, with HLA associations seemingly driven largely by CMV exposure. A further reported finding was that TCR beta sequences accurately predicted the HLA-A and HLA-B alleles for most subjects in the first cohort. A few of the identified cytomegalovirus-associated TCR beta chains were confirmed in vitro to be specific for cytomegalovirus antigens. Several of the top co-occurrence clusters appeared to be linked to parvovirus B19, influenza, CMV and Epstein-Barr virus, according to a later analysis. In a later analysis, HLA-associated TCR beta chains were found to be more clonally expanded and to have lower generation probabilities than equally common non-associated chains. In an earlier analysis of more than 450 of the donors, most TCR beta V segments were observed in productive rearrangements about 87% or about 30% of the time, broadly matching IMGT annotations. Linkage disequilibrium might explain the correlated functional status among segregating V segments, but an unknown experimental factor could not be ruled out. The sequencing pipeline was judged likely to have produced a cluster of highly shared sequence variants as a technical artifact. The 87-base-pair reads could not distinguish some IMGT-functional V segments, including TRBV6-2 and TRBV6-3, so those segments were excluded. The cohort was sequenced for TCR beta chains only, and without alpha or paired-chain data the features that could be detected were limited. A later genetic analysis associated a missense DCLRE1C variant with V-gene and J-gene trimming of TCR beta chains, and an independent cohort replicated the association. Because counts were too low, about 18 rarely observed V segments, including chromosome 9 orphons, were left out of the earlier analysis of several hundred of the donors. It was suggested by the authors that the approach could potentially be generalized to other disease states and immunological phenotypes. Because some donors lacked HLA typing at each locus, the association tests relied only on the typed subset. Most TCR sequences were observed very rarely across donors, whereas some public TCRs were present in many individuals. The classifier was reported to diagnose cytomegalovirus status with high specificity and sensitivity in both the original cohort and the validation cohort.

Libraries were constructed by the immunoSEQ multiplex PCR assay. For the multiplex PCR, a mixture combining 60 forward primers for TCR Vbeta segments and 13 reverse primers for TCR Jbeta segments was used. The CDR3 region of rearranged TCR beta genes was amplified from genomic DNA by a multiplex PCR assay. On the Illumina HiSeq System, the amplified TCR beta libraries were sequenced as 87-base-pair reads. The original methods were these. A later analysis counted about 80 million unique TCR beta chains across the 500 to 850 repertoires, and roughly 11 million of these chains were shared by at least two donors. Raw reads were error-corrected and collapsed into unique sequences with a nearest-neighbor algorithm that merged closely related sequences to remove PCR and sequencing errors. CDR3 sequences were aligned to IMGT reference sequences to assign V, D and J gene segments. For a sequence to be retained, a match of at least six nucleotides was required to both a V gene segment and a J gene segment. A rearrangement was called productive if the CDR3 had no stop codons and remained in frame with V and J, and every other rearrangement was called non-productive. CDR3 was defined by IMGT convention, running from the second conserved V-encoded cysteine to the conserved J-encoded phenylalanine. Sequences without an unambiguous match to a single V gene segment were excluded from the earlier analysis of about 630 of the donors. In an earlier analysis of 587 of the donors, a V segment was called functional when productive rearrangements were above 56.7%, and segregating when the standard deviation between donors exceeded 5%. A statistical classification framework was built for diagnosing cytomegalovirus status from the catalog of TCR beta chain sequences. In a later analysis, V and J genes were assigned by comparing TCR nucleotide sequences against IMGT/GENE-DB human TR gene sequences. In a later analysis, CDR3 sequences and most-parsimonious VDJ recombination scenarios were assigned using the TCRdist pipeline. In a later analysis, each TCR beta chain was defined by its CDR3 amino acid sequence together with its V-gene family, and reads lacking a unique V-gene family were excluded. In a later analysis, fewer than 600 highly shared, low-generation-probability nucleotide sequences were removed to address suspected cross-contamination and a sequencing artifact. In a later analysis, a clonal expansion index for each public chain was calculated from normalized within-repertoire ranks of inferred template counts. In a later analysis, generation probabilities were computed with a VDJ recombination model fitted to out-of-frame rearrangements, and the resulting probabilities were checked against IGoR. In a later analysis, hypergeometric tests were used to score TCR-TCR, TCR-HLA and TCR-CMV co-occurrence, with a repertoire-size bias correction applied to TCR pairs. In a later analysis, false discovery rates were estimated by permuting HLA or CMV assignments 20 times. A later analysis grouped co-occurring TCRs with DBSCAN, adding TCRdist sequence similarity when clustering within HLA-allele-positive subsets. Repertoires with fewer than 30,000 or more than 120,000 public chains were left out of co-occurrence clustering, as were about five repertoires with anomalous nucleotide sharing. Sourced from immuneACCESS, this table was stored by TCRdb with only in-frame sequences that have V and J called. A share of the clones is absent; for the studies checked, an unresolved V gene accounts for under half, and the remainder has no known explanation. V and J calls and clone size are those listed in that table; D and trimming were worked out from the DNA. The sample profile shows about 55,000 clones; roughly 74% of them were found once. 1.4% of the sample is taken by the ten largest.

The cohort consisted of approximately 690 healthy bone marrow donors. Cohort members were all nominally healthy when sampled, although unrecorded immune exposures were likely present. The donor was CMV seronegative and was included in the group of over 300 seronegative cohort members. Each donor provided a peripheral blood sample, and peripheral blood mononuclear cells were used for TCR beta sequencing. Genomic DNA was extracted from the blood cell samples with the Qiagen DNeasy Blood Extraction Kit. CDR1 and CDR2, looked up from the germline V gene, are SGDLS and YYNGEE. Clipping removes 3 bases from V and 7 bases from J, with 10 as the unmatched junction base count. The cysteine opens and the phenylalanine closes a CDR3 of 16 amino acids. The CDR3 DNA has 48 bases and is translated from base 1.

The specimen sequenced was PBMCs. This TCR derives from a female donor in good health and CMV-seronegative. The rearranged chain carries TRBV9 and TRBJ1-3; the junction holds 10 bases that match TRBD1. In nucleotides, the sequence is TGTGCCAGCAGCGCGAGACAGGGGGCAATCGGCAACACCATATATTTT. It translates to CASSARQGAIGNTIYF.